This entry lists 11 T cell receptor beta chains sequenced from one sample in a study of control samples from healthy donors and cancer patients. Data came from immunoSEQ multiplex PCR; TCRdb stores just in-frame clones and leaves some out. The profile shows 90,000 to 100,000 clones, about 88% of them singletons. Material for sequencing was blood. The receptor set was obtained from a woman in her 70s in good health.

This chain links TRBV5-1 with TRBJ2-2; the D is unclear. CDR3 length equals 11 residues. CDR1 and CDR2 from the germline V gene are SGHRS and YFSETQ. Trimming took 3 bases from V and 5 from J, leaving 2 bases between them. Written as DNA, the CDR3 is TGCGCCAGCAGCTCAACCGGGGAGCTGTTTTTT. It translates to CASSSTGELFF.

As for this clone: One junction end does not reproduce the germline sequence, and a read error may be involved. The J gene is TRBJ2-3, the V gene TRBV7-7, with 8 bases lining up with TRBD2. Germline V gene lookup returns CDR1 SSHAT and CDR2 FNYEAQ (reference sequence). The CDR3 is 16 amino acids. The CDR3 loop is CASSLSTSGPTDTQYF. CDR3 in DNA: TGTGCTAGCAGCTTAAGCACTAGCGGACCCACAGATACGCAGTATTTT.

The chain uses TRBV2 and TRBJ1-2; 9 bases map to TRBD1. CDR3 size: 16 residues. J lost 6 bases, V lost 6 bases, and 14 bases had no gene match. Germline CDR1 is SNHLY and CDR2 is FYNNEI. In DNA form, the CDR3 reads TGTGCCAGCAGCAACAAGCGGGACAGGGTGTTAAATGGCTACACCTTC. Protein product: CASSNKRDRVLNGYTF.

The gene calls are TRBV27 and TRBJ2-3; D is possibly TRBD1 (7 bases). The germline V and J ends were trimmed by 3 bases and 3 bases, with 13 bases remaining between them. This CDR3 comprises 15 residues. CDR1 MNHEY and CDR2 SMNVEV come from the germline V gene (reference sequence). CDR3 loop: CASSLGRGVTDTQYF. The CDR3 DNA sequence: TGTGCCAGCAGTTTGGGCAGGGGGGTGACAGATACGCAGTATTTT.

The chain uses TRBV15 and TRBJ2-2; D is perhaps TRBD1 (7 bases). The CDR3 extends over 18 amino acids. Trimming removed 5 bases at V and 4 bases at J, with 23 bases between. The V gene's germline CDR1 is LNHNV and CDR2 YYDKDF (reference sequence). The CDR3 DNA is TGTGCCACCAGCCGGGACTTGGGCAGGGGGAGAGGCACCGGGGAGCTGTTTTTT. Protein sequence: CATSRDLGRGRGTGELFF.

The chain uses TRBV10-1 and TRBJ2-3; D not certain. V dropped 0 bases and J dropped 6 bases, with 7 bases sitting between them. CDR1 WNHNN and CDR2 SYGVQD come from the germline V gene (reference sequence). The CDR3 is 13 residues long. CDR3 in DNA: TGCGCCAGCAGTGAGTCACCGGCCGATACGCAGTATTTT. Encoded protein: CASSESPADTQYF.

This clone was found once. In nucleotides, the CDR3 is TGCGCCAGCAGCTTGGCGCCACAAGAGACCCAGTACTTC. Translated: CASSLAPQETQYF. The chain links TRBV5-1 to TRBJ2-5; no clear D gene. From germline, CDR1 is SGHRS and CDR2 YFSETQ. The CDR3 loop spans 13 amino acids. V was cut by 0 bases and J by 2 bases, with 5 bases left in between.

This clone was detected a few times. CDR3 sequence reads: CASSLGGVGYTEAFF. For the CDR3, the DNA is TGTGCCAGCAGCTTAGGGGGAGTGGGGTACACTGAAGCTTTCTTT. The chain joins TRBV13 to TRBJ1-1; D remains ambiguous. With 0 bases removed from V and 3 bases from J, the gap between germline ends came to 11 bases. Per germline, CDR1 PRHDT and CDR2 FYEKMQ (reference sequence). The CDR3 extends over 15 amino acids.

The CDR3 loop reads CASPSGGYGYTF. The CDR3 region has the DNA TGTGCCAGCCCAAGTGGGGGGTATGGCTACACCTTC. The chain employs TRBV6-5 and TRBJ1-2; possible D gene TRBD1, 5 bases. Per the germline V gene, CDR1 is MNHEY and CDR2 is SVGAGI. There are 12 residues in the CDR3. The V end lost 8 bases, the J end lost 5 bases, and 12 bases lay between the germline ends.

This rearrangement joins TRBV7-9 to TRBJ2-7, with 7 bases identical to TRBD1. The trim removed 2 bases at V and 3 bases at J, leaving 4 bases unmatched. Germline assignment: CDR1 SEHNR and CDR2 FQNEAQ (reference sequence). The CDR3 totals 14 residues. The CDR3 reads CASSLPDRDYEQYF. The CDR3 DNA reads as TGTGCCAGCAGCTTACCTGACAGGGACTACGAGCAGTACTTC.

This chain joins TRBV30 and TRBJ1-5; 9 bases are shared with TRBD1. Per germline, CDR1 GTSNPN and CDR2 SVGIG (reference sequence). V shed 3 bases, J shed 4 bases, and the junction held 4 bases outside the gene matches. The CDR3 runs to 14 residues. The CDR3 coding sequence is TGTGCCTGGAGCAAAGGGACAGGGAATCAGCCCCAGCATTTT. Translating it yields CAWSKGTGNQPQHF.